The 23 T cell receptor beta chains listed next were all sequenced from one sample in a study of T-cell reconstitution after alpha-beta-depleted transplantation in children. TCRbeta library construction was performed incorporating unique molecular identifiers. A single record per CDR3 protein comes from TCRdb applying MiXCR to the PCR reads. This sample has more than 450,000 distinct CDR3 sequences; about a sixth occur once, and the top ten carry over 3%. Specimen: PBMCs from the stem cell graft donor, collected from the stem cell graft. The receptor source for this set is a human donor who donated a stem cell graft to a child with acute lymphoblastic leukemia.

In this sample, this clonotype turned up a few times. The CDR3 DNA reads as TGTGCCACCAGCAGAGACTCAGACGCCCAGCCCCAGCATTTT. Residues: CATSRDSDAQPQHF. The chain recombines TRBV15 with TRBJ1-5; no clear D. Trimming stripped 0 bases from V and 7 bases from J, with 10 bases between. Germline loops: CDR1 LNHNV, CDR2 YYDKDF (reference sequence). This CDR3 has 14 residues.

The rearrangement links TRBV5-1 to TRBJ1-3, with D perhaps TRBD1 (5 bases). The CDR3 runs 16 residues. Germline V gene data show CDR1 as SGHRS and CDR2 as YFSETQ. V was shortened by 4 bases and J by 2 bases, with 16 bases between the two germline ends. This CDR3 reads CASSPGQGRTGNTIYF. The CDR3 DNA follows: TGCGCCAGCAGCCCCGGCCAGGGTAGGACTGGAAACACCATATATTTT.

This clonotype was seen only a few times. The chain is built from TRBV18 and TRBJ1-5; maybe TRBD1 (6 bases). The CDR3 has 14 amino acids. V lost 3 bases and J lost 6, with 12 bases in between. Per germline, CDR1 KGHSH and CDR2 LQKENI. The CDR3 sequence: CASSPSAGAQPQHF. The DNA of the CDR3 is TGTGCCAGCTCACCTTCGGCAGGGGCTCAGCCCCAGCATTTT. The whole variable domain, filled in from reference TRBV18 and TRBJ1-5, reads NAGVMQNPRHLVRRRGQEARLRCSPMKGHSHVYWYRQLPEEGLKFMVYLQKENIIDESGMPKERFSAEFPKEGPSILRIQQVVRGDSAAYFCASSPSAGAQPQHFGDGTRLSIL.

The V call is TRBV5-1, the J call TRBJ1-2, with D perhaps matching TRBD1 (5 bases). Germline CDR1 and CDR2: SGHRS and YFSETQ. Trimming took off 5 bases at V and 6 bases at J, with 17 bases between the two ends. This CDR3 is 14 amino acids long. CDR3 protein: CASSPDRNKDGYTF. The CDR3 DNA reads TGCGCCAGCAGTCCCGACAGAAATAAGGATGGCTACACCTTC.

The V call is TRBV5-1, the J call TRBJ2-5; unclear D gene. The ends were cut back, 3 bases at V and 1 base at J, with 10 bases in the middle. The length of the CDR3 is 14 residues. Germline V CDR1 and CDR2: SGHRS, YFSETQ. Here the CDR3 reads CASSSVDGQETQYF. CDR3 bases: TGCGCCAGCAGCTCCGTGGACGGCCAAGAGACCCAGTACTTC.

Many counts were recorded for this clonotype. The chain carries TRBV5-1 and TRBJ2-1; D may be TRBD1 (5 bases). V was shortened by 2 bases and J by 2 bases, with 8 bases between the two germline ends. Per the germline V gene, CDR1 is SGHRS and CDR2 is YFSETQ. The CDR3 runs to 14 residues. CDR3 region: CASSLGAPYNEQFF. The CDR3 DNA follows: TGCGCCAGCAGCTTAGGGGCCCCCTACAATGAGCAGTTCTTC.

The CDR3 DNA reads as TGTGCCAGCAGCTGGGCTAATGCGCGGGGGAACACCGGGGAGCTGTTTTTT. This gives the protein CASSWANARGNTGELFF. This chain uses TRBV7-9 with TRBJ2-2; a possible D gene is TRBD2 (6 bases). From germline, CDR1 is SEHNR and CDR2 FQNEAQ (reference sequence). The CDR3 loop spans 17 amino acids. V was trimmed by 4 bases and J by 1 base, leaving 16 bases between them. Full variable domain (remainder filled in from reference TRBV7-9 and TRBJ2-2): DTGVSQNPRHKITKRGQNVTFRCDPISEHNRLYWYRQTLGQGPEFLTYFQNEAQLEKSRLLSDRFSAERPKGSFSTLEIQRTEQGDSAMYLCASSWANARGNTGELFFGEGSRLTVL.

This clonotype was detected only a few times. The V call is TRBV10-3, the J call TRBJ2-5; TRBD2 matches 9 bases. With V trimmed by 4 bases and J by 5 bases, 8 bases remained unmatched. This CDR3 is 15 amino acids long. Germline V lookup: CDR1 ENHRY, CDR2 SYGVKD. The CDR3 sequence: CAISGVAGEGETQYF. For the CDR3, the DNA is TGTGCCATCAGTGGGGTAGCGGGAGAAGGCGAGACCCAGTACTTC.

V is TRBV12-3 or TRBV12-4 and J is TRBJ2-1; D not resolved. Between the trimmed V and J ends, which lost 7 bases and 3 bases, there was a span of 16 bases. The CDR3 has 15 residues. The CDR3 protein is CASTPWGNGYNEQFF. CDR3 in DNA: TGTGCCAGCACACCTTGGGGTAACGGCTACAATGAGCAGTTCTTC.

This clonotype came up a few times. This chain uses TRBV7-2 with TRBJ2-1, with 10 positions matching TRBD2. The CDR3 spans 16 residues. The V gene end was trimmed by 3 bases and the J gene end by 8 bases; junction bases not matched to a gene: 10. In germline, CDR1 is SGHTA, CDR2 FQGNSA. The CDR3 here is CASSFNPAGGPYEQFF. In nucleotides, the CDR3 is TGTGCCAGCAGCTTCAATCCAGCGGGAGGGCCCTATGAGCAGTTCTTC.

The gene calls are TRBV14 and TRBJ2-3; D may correspond to TRBD1 or TRBD2 (5 bases each). The CDR3 contains 17 residues. Looked up from germline, CDR1 is SGHDN and CDR2 is FVKESK. Trimming stripped 0 bases from V and 0 bases from J, with 13 bases between. The CDR3 reads CASSQDLGTLSTDTQYF. The DNA of the CDR3 is TGTGCCAGCAGCCAAGATCTGGGGACGCTGAGCACAGATACGCAGTATTTT.

The V and J genes are TRBV12-3 or TRBV12-4 and TRBJ2-4; TRBD2 matches 8 bases. The CDR3 length is 14 residues. After removal of 0 bases from V and 7 bases from J, the junction contained 2 bases not matched to a gene. The CDR3 DNA reads as TGTGCCAGCAGTTTAGCTAGCGGGATTAACATTCAGTACTTC. Translation gives CASSLASGINIQYF.

The genes are TRBV20-1 and TRBJ2-7; D is unclear. This CDR3 contains 13 residues. Germline V lookup: CDR1 DFQATT, CDR2 SNEGSKA (reference sequence). V lost 3 bases to trimming and J lost 3 bases, with 12 bases between them. In DNA, the CDR3 is TGCAGTGCTAGTCGGTCGCCAATCTACGAGCAGTACTTC. Protein sequence: CSASRSPIYEQYF.

The rearrangement joins TRBV7-9 to TRBJ1-1; the match to TRBD1 covers 8 bases. From germline, CDR1 is SEHNR and CDR2 FQNEAQ (reference sequence). The V and J ends lost 2 bases and 5 bases, in that order; junction bases with no gene match: 7. This CDR3 comprises 15 residues. The CDR3 reads CASSLPYRGDTEAFF. DNA of the CDR3: TGTGCCAGCAGCTTACCTTACAGGGGGGATACTGAAGCTTTCTTT.

The genes are TRBV24-1 and TRBJ2-1; TRBD1 agrees at 7 bases. In germline, CDR1 is KGHDR, CDR2 SFDVKD. J gave up 9 bases and V 4 bases, and 5 bases lay outside the gene matches. CDR3 length: 13 amino acids. In DNA form, the CDR3 reads TGTGCCACCAGTGAGCCACAGGGGTTTGAGCAGTTCTTC. Its translation: CATSEPQGFEQFF.

This clonotype was detected only a few times. The gene calls are TRBV18 and TRBJ1-4; D is perhaps TRBD1 (6 bases). The CDR3 contains 15 residues. The V end was cut by 2 bases, the J end by 8 bases, with 15 bases between. Germline loops: CDR1 KGHSH, CDR2 LQKENI. CDR3 DNA: TGTGCCAGCTCACCAATGCCAGGGGAGGTCGAAAAACTGTTTTTT. Encoded protein: CASSPMPGEVEKLFF.

This clonotype has only a few counts. The J gene is TRBJ2-7, the V gene TRBV5-8; D gene ambiguous. CDR1 is SGHTS, CDR2 YDEGEE, per germline. CDR3 length equals 16 residues. V lost 4 bases to trimming and J lost 0 bases, with 17 bases between them. CDR3 amino acids: CASSPRPWGFSYEQYF. The CDR3 nucleotides read TGTGCCAGCAGCCCCCGCCCCTGGGGTTTCTCCTACGAGCAGTACTTC.

The CDR3 sequence is CASSLTSESTQFF. The CDR3 coding sequence is TGTGCCAGCAGCCTCACTAGCGAAAGTACGCAGTTCTTC. The genes are TRBV27 and TRBJ2-1, with 7 bases that match TRBD2. The V gene's germline CDR1 is MNHEY and CDR2 SMNVEV (reference sequence). V shed 6 bases, J shed 12 bases, and the junction held 11 bases outside the gene matches. This CDR3 comprises 13 residues.

This chain links TRBV29-1 with TRBJ2-2; TRBD2 agrees at 8 bases. With 2 bases clipped from V and 5 bases from J, the junction kept 10 bases outside the gene matches. CDR1 is SQVTM and CDR2 is ANQGSEA in the germline V gene. The CDR3 sequence is 16 residues long. CDR3 DNA sequence: TGCAGCGTTGAATGGGCTAGCGGGCAAAATACCGGGGAGCTGTTTTTT. It encodes CSVEWASGQNTGELFF.

The chain carries TRBV20-1 and TRBJ2-1, with D perhaps matching TRBD2 (5 bases). CDR1 and CDR2 (germline): DFQATT, SNEGSKA (reference sequence). Trimming shortened V by 0 bases and J by 7 bases, and 16 bases separated the two germline ends. This CDR3 is built from 15 residues. In DNA, the CDR3 is TGCAGTGCTAGAGATCCGAGGACTGTGGCAAATGAGCAGTTCTTC. Protein sequence: CSARDPRTVANEQFF.

This rearrangement joins TRBV5-1 to TRBJ2-1, with D possibly TRBD1 on 5 matching bases. Germline V gene sequence: CDR1 SGHRS, CDR2 YFSETQ. The V end was cut by 4 bases, the J end by 3 bases, with 17 bases between. This CDR3 is built from 16 residues. CDR3 in amino acids: CASSLPGGAYYNEQFF. CDR3 nucleotides: TGCGCCAGCAGCCTGCCGGGTGGGGCTTACTACAATGAGCAGTTCTTC.

This clonotype appeared a few times. This rearrangement joins TRBV12-3 or TRBV12-4 to TRBJ1-6; D may be TRBD1 (6 bases). This CDR3 comprises 14 residues. V dropped 2 bases and J dropped 5 bases, with 7 bases sitting between them. The CDR3 sequence: CASSLQGNNSPLHF. The CDR3 DNA reads as TGTGCCAGCAGTTTACAGGGGAATAATTCACCCCTCCACTTT.

Only a few counts were recorded for this clonotype. The chain couples TRBV6-5 to TRBJ1-1; D is undetermined. Trimming pared 0 bases from V and 0 bases from J, leaving 14 bases between. This CDR3 spans 17 amino acids. Germline assignment: CDR1 MNHEY and CDR2 SVGAGI. CDR3 coding DNA: TGTGCCAGCAGTTACTCACGGGGAGGTGGCATGAACACTGAAGCTTTCTTT. It specifies CASSYSRGGGMNTEAFF.